The 8 T cell receptor beta chains below come from one sample, sequenced in a study of glioma-infiltrating T cells after dendritic cell vaccination. The sample's time point: after dendritic cell vaccination, including at tumor progression/relapse. Sequencing was performed with immunoSEQ multiplex PCR; in TCRdb, only in-frame clones are kept and a portion is missing. The sample lists more than 95,000 clones, roughly 90% occurring once. This specimen consisted of blood, obtained after dendritic cell vaccination. The receptors stem from a human donor with glioblastoma.

The chain recombines TRBV27 with TRBJ2-2; 8 nucleotides align to TRBD1. The trim removed 0 bases at V and 6 bases at J, leaving 6 bases unmatched. The germline V gene has CDR1 MNHEY and CDR2 SMNVEV (reference sequence). The length of the CDR3 is 16 residues. Written as DNA, the CDR3 is TGTGCCAGCAGTTTATCCATCAGGGGGCTGGCCGGGGAGCTGTTTTTT. Translated, it gives CASSLSIRGLAGELFF.

This chain connects TRBV2 to TRBJ2-3; TRBD2 might be the D (6 bases). Trimming removed 7 bases at V and 1 base at J, with 12 bases between. From germline, CDR1 is SNHLY and CDR2 FYNNEI. The CDR3 covers 14 residues. CDR3 amino acids: CASTVTGGTDTQYF. The CDR3 DNA is TGTGCCAGCACGGTCACGGGGGGCACAGATACGCAGTATTTT.

The chain uses TRBV25-1 and TRBJ1-2; 8 bases are a match to TRBD1. CDR3 length: 15 amino acids. The germline V gene has CDR1 MGHDK and CDR2 SYGVNS. The junction had 4 bases not matched to a gene; V was cut back by 2 bases and J by 2 bases. The CDR3 bases are TGTGCCAGCAGTGAAGGGGACAGGAGCAACTATGGCTACACCTTC. The encoded protein is CASSEGDRSNYGYTF.

V is TRBV6-6 and J is TRBJ1-5, with a possible D match to TRBD1 (6 bases). The length of the CDR3 is 15 residues. Trimming left V 6 bases short and J 7 bases short, with 19 bases between. CDR1 and CDR2 (germline): MNHNY, SVGAGI (reference sequence). CDR3 in DNA: TGTGCCAGCAGGGGGTTACAGGGTTGGGGGCAGCCCCAGCATTTT. Translation gives CASRGLQGWGQPQHF.

The chain employs TRBV6-1 and TRBJ1-2; unclear D gene. Germline V lookup: CDR1 MNHNS, CDR2 SASEGT. CDR3 size: 13 residues. V lost 5 bases to trimming and J lost 0 bases, with 7 bases between them. The CDR3 loop is CASSPTANYGYTF. The CDR3 bases are TGTGCCAGCAGTCCTACAGCTAACTATGGCTACACCTTC.

The genes are TRBV10-3 and TRBJ1-3; TRBD1 matches at 7 bases. Trimming at V came to 0 bases and at J to 0 bases, leaving 8 bases not matched to a gene. This CDR3 comprises 18 residues. Germline CDR1 ENHRY, CDR2 SYGVKD. CDR3 protein: CAISESRTGYISGNTIYF. CDR3 nucleotides: TGTGCCATCAGTGAGTCCCGGACAGGTTATATCTCTGGAAACACCATATATTTT.

For the CDR3, the DNA is TGTGCCAGCACCAAAGCCCAGGGGAATTCACCCCTCCACTTT. Translation: CASTKAQGNSPLHF. The chain employs TRBV2 and TRBJ1-6; possibly TRBD1 for D (6 bases). This CDR3 is built from 14 residues. V lost 7 bases, J lost 7 bases, and 14 bases lay in between. Per germline, CDR1 SNHLY and CDR2 FYNNEI. The whole variable domain, remainder taken from reference TRBV2 and TRBJ1-6, is EPEVTQTPSHQVTQMGQEVILRCVPISNHLYFYWYRQILGQKVEFLVSFYNNEISEKSEIFDDQFSVERPDGSNFTLKIRSTKLEDSAMYFCASTKAQGNSPLHFGNGTRLTVT.

This chain connects TRBV14 to TRBJ2-1; 11 nucleotides align to TRBD2. The germline V gene has CDR1 SGHDN and CDR2 FVKESK. V dropped 2 bases and J dropped 9; count of bases not matched to a gene: 12. There are 17 residues in the CDR3. The chain's CDR3 is CASSQRLTSGMDSEQFF. DNA of the CDR3: TGTGCCAGCAGCCAACGACTGACTAGCGGGATGGATAGTGAGCAGTTCTTC.